Sequencing of this T cell receptor (beta chain) was carried out in a study of PD-1 blockade in classical Hodgkin lymphoma. Findings and limits, study-wide: Repertoires differed for reasons still undefined, possibly disease activity or prior therapy. Nivolumab initiation under 1 year post-ASCT meant exclusion.

V shed 8 bases and J shed 4 bases, with 21 bases lying between them. CDR1 and CDR2 (germline): MNHNS, SASEGT. CDR3 length equals 15 residues. Sequenced by immunoSEQ multiplex PCR; TCRdb stores in-frame clones only, minus some. This sample has about 12,000 clones, with 65% to 80% found just once. With no exception, relapse followed autologous stem cell transplantation in all patients, and brentuximab vedotin exposure varied. Magnetic negative selection purified CD4+ T cells from thawed PBMCs. On this clone: The antigen remains unidentified.

The clonotype originates from a human donor with classical Hodgkin lymphoma. The V gene is TRBV6-1, the J gene TRBJ2-7; D is ambiguous. Sequencing was performed on CD4+ T cells from blood, taken at baseline. This chain's CDR3 is CASSGRGNVRYEQYF. CDR3 nucleotides: TGTGCCAGCTCCGGACGTGGTAATGTAAGGTACGAGCAGTACTTC.